This T cell receptor (beta chain) was obtained from a study of OX40 agonist ivuxolimab in advanced cancers. For the study at large: Ivuxolimab was delivered to patients intravenously every 2 weeks at doses spanning 0.01 to 10 mg/kg. Males comprised roughly four fifths of the group, whose mean age was approximately 60 years (range roughly 23 to 90). Prior anti-PD-1, anti-PD-L1 or anti-CTLA-4 therapy was allowed; around 43% had some.

Sequenced by immunoSEQ multiplex PCR; TCRdb stores in-frame clones only, minus some. The table has tens of thousands of clones, 80% to 95% seen once. Details on this clone: Antigen: not known.

Study-wide points: In general, CD8+ T cells held more expanded clones than CD4+ did, on average.

V was clipped by 4 bases and J by 4 bases, with 14 bases between them. From germline, CDR1 is MNHNY and CDR2 SVGAGI (reference sequence). The CDR3 extends over 15 amino acids. The V and J genes are TRBV6-6 and TRBJ2-1, with D possibly being TRBD2 (7 bases). Sequenced material: CD4+ or CD8+ T cells sorted from blood, taken in a trial of the OX40 agonist ivuxolimab. The sequence was collected from an adult with an advanced solid tumor such as melanoma, head and neck, liver or kidney cancer. The CDR3 here is CASSLGGGSYNEQFF. DNA of the CDR3: TGTGCCAGCAGTTTAGGGGGGGGATCGTACAATGAGCAGTTCTTC.